This T cell receptor (beta chain) stems from a study of blood T cell repertoires in COVID-19. Turning to the study itself: Samples came from the United States, Italy and Spain, spanning acute and convalescent COVID-19. In each case, the material was cDNA or gDNA derived from T cells, B-cell-depleted T cells, or PBMCs.

In the original analysis: From reference gene primer amplification, estimates of nucleated cell counts were derived. The repertoire was sequenced with immunoSEQ multiplex PCR; TCRdb's copy has only in-frame clones and lacks some. The D gene and trimming were derived from the DNA, and the V and J assignments and clone size from that table. Among a few hundred thousand clones, roughly 90% were seen once, and the ten largest hold roughly 4%. The germline V gene has CDR1 MNHEY and CDR2 SMNVEV (reference sequence). This CDR3 is built from 17 residues. The germline V and J ends were trimmed by 4 bases and 4 bases, with 22 bases remaining between them.

The chain couples TRBV27 to TRBJ1-2; D is unresolved. What was sequenced was peripheral blood. The sequence was obtained from a man aged 60 to 75 who had recovered from COVID-19. CDR3 in amino acids: CASSSTGLLGQPYGYTF. The CDR3 bases are TGTGCCAGCAGTTCCACGGGGTTGTTGGGTCAGCCCTATGGCTACACCTTC.